The T cell receptor (beta chain) described here comes from a study of T cells after yellow fever vaccination. Study-level information: Among memory cells, EM, EMRA, CM and Tscm subsets were sorted using CD3, CD45RA, CCR7 and CD95. With SMART-Seq v4 Ultra Low Input, the fractions containing low cell numbers were prepared. Broader study findings: The sorted memory subsets sampled on day 0 contained almost no detectable vaccine-responding clonotypes.

The CDR3 runs to 14 residues. Germline loops: CDR1 SQVTM, CDR2 ANQGSEA. V shed 2 bases and J 2 bases; nucleotides not matched to a gene: 2. Ten or more counts support this clonotype. Making TCR cDNA involved 5'RACE template switching, which added UMIs and a universal primer site. TCRdb called the 5' RACE reads again in MiXCR, with one record for every CDR3 protein. The table has over 8,000 distinct CDR3 sequences, under 5% seen once. V usage is TRBV29-1 and J usage is TRBJ2-1, with 8 bases fitting TRBD2. The sample consisted of PBMCs, either bulk or a sorted T-cell subset (CD4+, CD8+, memory, or dextramer-sorted; not recorded which), taken around 15 days after the first yellow fever vaccination. This TCR derives from a man aged 18 to 30 who received the YFV17D yellow fever vaccine. In DNA form, the CDR3 reads TGCAGCGTTGAATTAGCGGGACCCTACAATGAGCAGTTCTTC. Its protein product is CSVELAGPYNEQFF.